This T cell receptor (beta chain) was recorded in a study of cytomegalovirus exposure and HLA in healthy donors. Regarding the study as a whole: Another analysis was done later, and it associated approximately 18,000 TCR beta sequences with HLA alleles at 0.05 false discovery rate. Researchers reported that a few CMV-associated chains were confirmed in vitro as CMV antigen-specific. Presence/absence analyses supposed approximately even sequencing depth among donors.

The PCR used 60 Vbeta and 13 Jbeta primers. Clones were read by immunoSEQ multiplex PCR, and TCRdb kept only the in-frame ones, dropping some. This table has roughly 100,000 clones, over 55% appearing once. The V and J ends lost 5 bases and 6 bases, in that order; junction bases with no gene match: 9. The CDR3 totals 14 residues. Germline V gene lookup returns CDR1 SEHNR and CDR2 FQNEAQ (reference sequence). Note on this clone: The antigen remains unidentified.

The clonotype comes from a woman aged 45-65 years in good health and CMV-seropositive. This chain connects TRBV7-9 to TRBJ1-2, with 7 bases aligning to TRBD1. Sequences were obtained from PBMCs. CDR3 bases: TGTGCCAGCAGCCCCGAACGAGACAGGGATGGCTACACCTTC. Its translation is CASSPERDRDGYTF.